Sequencing of this T cell receptor beta chain was carried out in a study of blood T cell repertoires in COVID-19 (TCRdb year 2020). Notes on the research overall: Collaborator samples came from the United States, Italy and Spain and covered acute and convalescent phases of COVID-19. HLA class I and class II types, where available, came from metadata supplied by the sample provider rather than from assay-based typing. Nearly every sample came with metadata listing a de-identified subject ID, COVID-19 status, age in years and sex. Subjects who had been exposed to COVID-19, were actively infected with it, or had recovered from it provided the deeply sampled blood TCRbeta repertoires that made up the dataset. The repertoires were made available in a free public database intended to serve as a resource for research on the immune response to SARS-CoV-2. The samples were drawn from two sources: the first 160 participants of the ongoing ImmuneRACE study, and 1,254 subjects contributed by 6 global collaborators. The material from the prospective study consisted of cDNA or gDNA derived from T cells, B-cell-depleted T cells, or PBMCs.

Results and caveats for the whole study, not just this receptor: The amount of clinical and demographic metadata varied by source and participant and was provided uncurated.

Each collaborating institution followed its own protocols to collect whole blood in K2EDTA tubes. For TCRbeta analysis, collaborator samples were shipped as frozen whole blood, as isolated PBMCs, or as DNA extracted from either sample type. Spanning cysteine to phenylalanine, the CDR3 consists of 15 amino acids. Only the CDR3 DNA is retained, 45 bases long and in frame from the first base. From the germline V gene (reference sequence), CDR1 is MNHEY and CDR2 is SMNVEV. Relative to germline, V is 9 bases shorter and J is 0 bases shorter, with 15 bases between their ends. This clone was picked up one time. Its antigen remains unidentified. It has no much larger one-base neighbor in the sample; base qualities were not kept. The immunoSEQ Assay, a bias-controlled multiplex PCR, was used to amplify TCRbeta CDR3 regions from genomic DNA. The paper's processing steps were these. Nucleated cell counts per sample were estimated from amplification of reference gene primers within the assay. To quantify the absolute abundance of each unique TCRbeta CDR3 rearrangement, sequence reads were collapsed and filtered. Productive Simpson clonality was computed per sample as the square root of Simpson's diversity index over productive rearrangements. Imported from immuneACCESS, the table was reduced by TCRdb to in-frame sequences with V and J called. These copies leave out some clones; in studies compared against another copy, an unresolved V gene accounts for under half, and the cause of the remainder is not known. V, J and clone size derive from that table, while D and trimming were established from the DNA sequence. Here the sample has tens of thousands of clones; 80% to 90% occur a single time. The ten largest account for roughly 17% of the sample.

The chain is made from TRBV27 and TRBJ2-1; confidence is insufficient to name the D gene. Sequences were obtained from peripheral blood. The sequence derives from a man between 65 and 85 years old with acute or convalescent COVID-19. The nucleotide sequence is TGTGCCAGTGCTCGCACTCCCTCCTCCTACAATGAGCAGTTCTTC. It codes for CASARTPSSYNEQFF.